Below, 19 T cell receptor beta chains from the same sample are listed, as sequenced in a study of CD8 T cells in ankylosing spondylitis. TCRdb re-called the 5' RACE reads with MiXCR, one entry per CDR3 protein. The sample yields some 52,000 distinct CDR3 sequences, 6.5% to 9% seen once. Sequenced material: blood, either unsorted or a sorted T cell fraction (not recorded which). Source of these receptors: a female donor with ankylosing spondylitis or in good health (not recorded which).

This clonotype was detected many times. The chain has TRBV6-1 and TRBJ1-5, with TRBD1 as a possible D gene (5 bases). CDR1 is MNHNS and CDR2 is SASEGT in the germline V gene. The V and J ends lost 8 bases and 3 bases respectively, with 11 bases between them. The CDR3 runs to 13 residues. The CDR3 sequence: CASLGTVNQPQHF. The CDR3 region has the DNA TGTGCCAGCCTCGGGACGGTCAATCAGCCCCAGCATTTT.

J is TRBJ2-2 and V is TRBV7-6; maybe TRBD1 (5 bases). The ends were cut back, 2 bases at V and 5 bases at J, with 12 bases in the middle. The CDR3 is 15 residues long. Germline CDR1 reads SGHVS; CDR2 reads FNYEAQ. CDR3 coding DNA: TGTGCCAGCAGCTTAACAGGAGACGTAACCGGGGAGCTGTTTTTT. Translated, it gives CASSLTGDVTGELFF. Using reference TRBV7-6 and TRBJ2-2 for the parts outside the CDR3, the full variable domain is GAGVSQSPRYKVTKRGQDVALRCDPISGHVSLYWYRQALGQGPEFLTYFNYEAQQDKSGLPNDRFSAERPEGSISTLTIQRTEQRDSAMYRCASSLTGDVTGELFFGEGSRLTVL.

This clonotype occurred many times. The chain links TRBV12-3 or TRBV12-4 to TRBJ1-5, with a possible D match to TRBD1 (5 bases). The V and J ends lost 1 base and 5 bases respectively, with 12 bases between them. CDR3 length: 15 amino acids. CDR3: CASSLGWAGYQPQHF. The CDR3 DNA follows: TGTGCCAGCAGTTTAGGTTGGGCAGGGTATCAGCCCCAGCATTTT.

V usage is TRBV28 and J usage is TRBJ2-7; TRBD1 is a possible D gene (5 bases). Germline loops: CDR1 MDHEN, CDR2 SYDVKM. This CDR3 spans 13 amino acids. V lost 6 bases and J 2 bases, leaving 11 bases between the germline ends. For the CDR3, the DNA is TGTGCCAGCAGCCAAGACAGACCCTACGAGCAGTACTTC. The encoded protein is CASSQDRPYEQYF.

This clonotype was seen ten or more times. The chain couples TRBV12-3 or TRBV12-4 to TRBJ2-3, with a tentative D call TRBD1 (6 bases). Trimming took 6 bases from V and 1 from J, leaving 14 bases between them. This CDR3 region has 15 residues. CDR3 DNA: TGTGCCAGCAGGTCTACAGGGTTTCGCACAGATACGCAGTATTTT. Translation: CASRSTGFRTDTQYF.

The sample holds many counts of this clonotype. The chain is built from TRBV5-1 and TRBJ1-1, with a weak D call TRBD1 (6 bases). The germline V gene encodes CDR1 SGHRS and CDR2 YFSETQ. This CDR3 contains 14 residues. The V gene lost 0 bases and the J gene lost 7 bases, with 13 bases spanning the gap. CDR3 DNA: TGCGCCAGCAGCTTGGTAAAAGGACAGAATGAAGCTTTCTTT. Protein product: CASSLVKGQNEAFF.

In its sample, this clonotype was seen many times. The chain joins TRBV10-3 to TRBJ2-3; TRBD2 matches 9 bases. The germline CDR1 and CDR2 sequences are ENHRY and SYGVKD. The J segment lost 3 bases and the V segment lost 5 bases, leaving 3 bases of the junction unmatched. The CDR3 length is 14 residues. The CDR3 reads CAISQRGDTDTQYF. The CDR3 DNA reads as TGTGCCATCAGTCAGCGGGGGGATACAGATACGCAGTATTTT.

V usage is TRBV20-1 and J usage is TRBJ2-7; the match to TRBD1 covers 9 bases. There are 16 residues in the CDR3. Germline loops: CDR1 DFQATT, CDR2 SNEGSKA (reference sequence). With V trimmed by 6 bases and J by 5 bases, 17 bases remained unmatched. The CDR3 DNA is TGCAGTGCCCTTCTACCTGCCGGGACAGGGCGCCACGAGCAGTACTTC. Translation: CSALLPAGTGRHEQYF.

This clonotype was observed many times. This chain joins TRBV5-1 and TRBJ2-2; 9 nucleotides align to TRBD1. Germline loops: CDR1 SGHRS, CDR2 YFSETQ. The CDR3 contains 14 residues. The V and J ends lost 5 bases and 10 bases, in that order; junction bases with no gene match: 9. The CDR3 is CASRGQGLKEELFF. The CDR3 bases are TGCGCCAGCAGAGGACAGGGGTTGAAGGAGGAGCTGTTTTTT.

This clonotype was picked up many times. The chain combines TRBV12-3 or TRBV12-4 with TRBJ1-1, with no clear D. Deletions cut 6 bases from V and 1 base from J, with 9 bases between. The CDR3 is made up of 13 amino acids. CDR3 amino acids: CASSRTWNTEAFF. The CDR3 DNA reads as TGTGCCAGCAGCCGAACATGGAACACTGAAGCTTTCTTT.

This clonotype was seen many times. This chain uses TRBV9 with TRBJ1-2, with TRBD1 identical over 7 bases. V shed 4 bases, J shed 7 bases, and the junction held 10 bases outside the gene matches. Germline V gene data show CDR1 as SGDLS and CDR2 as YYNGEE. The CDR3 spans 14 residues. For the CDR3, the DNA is TGTGCCAGCAGCTCCACGACAGGGTCAAGTGGCTACACCTTC. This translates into CASSSTTGSSGYTF.

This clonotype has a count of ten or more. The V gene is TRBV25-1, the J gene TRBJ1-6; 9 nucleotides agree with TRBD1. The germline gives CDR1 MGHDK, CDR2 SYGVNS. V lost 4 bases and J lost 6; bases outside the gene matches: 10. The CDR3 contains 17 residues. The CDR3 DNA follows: TGTGCCAGCAGTGGGACAGGGGTGGGAAAGTTTAATTCACCCCTCCACTTT. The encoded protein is CASSGTGVGKFNSPLHF.

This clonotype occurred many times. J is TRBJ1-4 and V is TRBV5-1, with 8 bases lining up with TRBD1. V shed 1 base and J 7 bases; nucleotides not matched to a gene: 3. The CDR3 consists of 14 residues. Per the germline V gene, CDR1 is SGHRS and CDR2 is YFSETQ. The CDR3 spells CASSLQGAGEKLFF. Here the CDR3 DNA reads TGCGCCAGCAGCTTGCAGGGGGCTGGTGAAAAACTGTTTTTT.

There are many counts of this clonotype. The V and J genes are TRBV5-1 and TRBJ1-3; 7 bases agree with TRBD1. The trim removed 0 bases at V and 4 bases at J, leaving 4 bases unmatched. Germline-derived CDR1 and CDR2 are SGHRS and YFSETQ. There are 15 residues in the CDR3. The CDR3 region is CASSLGDSAGNTIYF. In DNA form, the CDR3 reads TGCGCCAGCAGCTTGGGGGACAGCGCAGGAAACACCATATATTTT.

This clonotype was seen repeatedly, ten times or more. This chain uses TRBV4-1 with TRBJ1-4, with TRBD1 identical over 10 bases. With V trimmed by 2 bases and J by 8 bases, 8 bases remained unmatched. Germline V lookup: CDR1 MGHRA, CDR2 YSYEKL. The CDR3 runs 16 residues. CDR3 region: CASSQPRDRGGEKLFF. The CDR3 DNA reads TGCGCCAGCAGCCAACCCCGGGACAGGGGAGGCGAAAAACTGTTTTTT.

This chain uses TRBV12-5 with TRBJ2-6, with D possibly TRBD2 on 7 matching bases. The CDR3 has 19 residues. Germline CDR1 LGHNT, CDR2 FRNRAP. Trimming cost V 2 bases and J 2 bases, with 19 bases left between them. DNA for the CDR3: TGTGCTAGTGGTTTGACTTCGGGGGGCGCCTGGACTGGGGCCAACGTCCTGACTTTC. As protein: CASGLTSGGAWTGANVLTF.

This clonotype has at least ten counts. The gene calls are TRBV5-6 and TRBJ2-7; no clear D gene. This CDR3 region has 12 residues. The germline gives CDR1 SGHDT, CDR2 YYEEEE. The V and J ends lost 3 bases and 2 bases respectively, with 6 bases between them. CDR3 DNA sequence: TGTGCCAGCAGCTCCTACACCTACGAGCAGTACTTC. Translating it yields CASSSYTYEQYF.

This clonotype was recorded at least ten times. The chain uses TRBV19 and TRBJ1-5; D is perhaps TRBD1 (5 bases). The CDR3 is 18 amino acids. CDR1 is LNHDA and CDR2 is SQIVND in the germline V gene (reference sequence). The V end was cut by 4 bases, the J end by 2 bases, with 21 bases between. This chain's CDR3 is CASSTVGTGLLGNQPQHF. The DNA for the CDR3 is TGTGCCAGTAGTACAGTTGGGACGGGCCTGCTGGGCAATCAGCCCCAGCATTTT.

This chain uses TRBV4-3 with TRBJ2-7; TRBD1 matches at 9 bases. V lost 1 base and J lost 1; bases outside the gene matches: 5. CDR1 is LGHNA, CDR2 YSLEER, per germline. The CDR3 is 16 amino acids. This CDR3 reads CASSQGTGQGSYEQYF. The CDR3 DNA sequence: TGCGCCAGCAGCCAAGGTACGGGACAGGGATCCTACGAGCAGTACTTC.